The T cell receptor (beta chain) described here comes from a study of graft-versus-host responses after intestinal transplantation. Germline assignment: CDR1 SGDLS and CDR2 YYNGEE. V was pared by 4 bases and J by 5 bases, with 15 bases between. This CDR3 region has 14 residues. As for this clone: Its target is unknown.

Measured with immunoSEQ multiplex PCR; TCRdb has only the in-frame clones, and not every one. The data show roughly 110,000 clones, about 92% seen once. The material was unstimulated CD8+ T cells sorted from spleen or lymph node cells, obtained before transplant. This receptor was taken from a human donor who was the organ donor for an intestinal transplant. The chain joins TRBV9 to TRBJ2-5; D is possibly TRBD1 (5 bases). CDR3 sequence (DNA): TGTGCCAGCAGCAACACAGGATATCGGGAGACCCAGTACTTC. Amino acids: CASSNTGYRETQYF.